The clone carrying this TCR beta chain occurred many times. The data were obtained in a study of T cells in Graves' hyperthyroidism and ophthalmopathy. Trimming removed 10 bases from V and 6 bases from J, with 20 bases in between. CDR1 and CDR2 (germline): MNHEY, SMNVEV (reference sequence). This CDR3 is 14 amino acids long. Template material for amplifying TCR beta CDR3 regions consisted of RNA transcripts. Carried out on the TCR CDR3, a first-round RT-PCR used the HTBI primer set. TCRdb recomputed calls from the multiplex PCR reads with MiXCR, one row per CDR3 protein. The sample consists of about 35,000 distinct CDR3 sequences, less than 50% of them appearing once.

The chain employs TRBV27 and TRBJ2-3; the D gene is possibly TRBD1 (6 bases). Material: blood. This clonotype originated in a woman between 45 and 60 years old with Graves' hyperthyroidism that later progressed to Graves' ophthalmopathy. The CDR3 protein is CATAPRGSWDTQYF. The CDR3 DNA sequence: TGTGCCACCGCCCCCAGGGGAAGCTGGGATACGCAGTATTTT.